The sequence of this T cell receptor beta chain was determined in a study of T-cell memory formation after mild COVID-19. Study-level information: The study found TCR clusters largely donor specific.

With respect to this clonotype: Its antigen is still unknown.

TCR alpha and TCR beta cDNA libraries carrying sample barcodes and UMIs were produced by 5'RACE using constant-segment primers. TCRdb recomputed calls from the 5' RACE reads with MiXCR, one row per CDR3 protein. The sample consists of around 180,000 distinct CDR3 sequences, approximately 16% of them appearing once. General observations from the study: The SARS-CoV-2 specificity of second-wave clones reaching peak at day 37 remained unverified. Balance between CD4 and CD8 was seen in clones contracting day 15 to 85, and a CD4+ lean was seen in later expanders.

CDR3 length: 12 residues. The source is an adult woman who had mild COVID-19 (a few samples of this study predate the infection). Cell type and time point are not known. Specimen: PBMCs or a T cell subset sorted from them (not recorded which). The chain carries TRBV21-1 and TRBJ2-3. TRBV21-1 is a documented pseudogene. DNA of the CDR3: TGTGCCAGCAGCAAACACTACTGTACGCAGTATTTT. It yields the protein CASSKHYCTQYF.